This T cell receptor (beta chain) was obtained from a study of shared clonotypes between healthy human individuals. Study findings and constraints: Sequencing of the sorted subsets was shown by rarefaction to be incomplete despite large depth. The generation probabilities recorded for non-shared clonotypes fell below those of clonotypes shared by all four donors.

A remark on this clone: What it binds is unknown.

TCRdb's copy holds only in-frame clones and misses some; the assay was immunoSEQ multiplex PCR. The table includes about 1.1 million clones, 77% detected once. This CDR3 has 16 residues. The germline CDR1 and CDR2 sequences are MDHEN and SYDVKM. The trim removed 3 bases at V and 2 bases at J, leaving 10 bases unmatched. The receptor comes from a man aged 18 to 29 in good health. Some clones in this sample may be carry-over from other donors' samples. The rearrangement links TRBV28 to TRBJ2-7, with 7 bases fitting TRBD2. Sequenced: memory CD4+ T cells from PBMCs. Stated subset: CD45RA-negative fraction. This CDR3 reads CASSLSFAGAAYEQYF. The CDR3 bases are TGTGCCAGCAGTTTGAGTTTCGCGGGAGCAGCCTACGAGCAGTACTTC.